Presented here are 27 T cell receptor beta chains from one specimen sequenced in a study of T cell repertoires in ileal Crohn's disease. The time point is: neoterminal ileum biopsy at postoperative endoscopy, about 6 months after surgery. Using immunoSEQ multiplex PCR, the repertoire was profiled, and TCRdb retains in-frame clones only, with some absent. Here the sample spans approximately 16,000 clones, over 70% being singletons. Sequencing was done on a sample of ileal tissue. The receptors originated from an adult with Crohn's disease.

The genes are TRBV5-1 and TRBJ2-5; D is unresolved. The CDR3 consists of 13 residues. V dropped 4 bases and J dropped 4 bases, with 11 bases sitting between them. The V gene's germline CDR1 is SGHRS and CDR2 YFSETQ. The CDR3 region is CASSPPRRETQYF. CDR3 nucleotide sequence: TGCGCCAGCAGCCCACCAAGGCGAGAGACCCAGTACTTC.

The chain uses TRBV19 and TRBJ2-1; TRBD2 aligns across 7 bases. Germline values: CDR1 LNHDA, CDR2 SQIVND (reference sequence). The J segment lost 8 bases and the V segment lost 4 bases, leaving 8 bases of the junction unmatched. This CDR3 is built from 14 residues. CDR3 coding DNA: TGTGCCAGTAGTAGGGGGGGAAGAGTGCATGAGCAGTTCTTC. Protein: CASSRGGRVHEQFF.

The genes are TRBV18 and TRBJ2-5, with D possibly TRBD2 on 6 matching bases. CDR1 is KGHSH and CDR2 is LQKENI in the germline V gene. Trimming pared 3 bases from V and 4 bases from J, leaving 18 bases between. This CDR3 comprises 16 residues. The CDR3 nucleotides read TGTGCCAGCTCACCCCTAACGGGAGTGGGAGGAGAGACCCAGTACTTC. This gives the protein CASSPLTGVGGETQYF.

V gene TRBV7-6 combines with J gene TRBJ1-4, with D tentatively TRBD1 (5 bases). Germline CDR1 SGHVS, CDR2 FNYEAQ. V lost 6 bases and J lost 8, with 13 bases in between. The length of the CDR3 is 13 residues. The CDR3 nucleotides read TGTGCCAGCAGGCAAATCCGGGGCGAAAAACTGTTTTTT. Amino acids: CASRQIRGEKLFF.

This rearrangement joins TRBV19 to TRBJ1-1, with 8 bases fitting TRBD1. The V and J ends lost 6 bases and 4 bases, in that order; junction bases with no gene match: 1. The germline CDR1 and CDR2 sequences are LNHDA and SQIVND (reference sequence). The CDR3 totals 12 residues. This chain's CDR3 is CASRTGVTEAFF. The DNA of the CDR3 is TGTGCCAGTAGGACAGGGGTCACTGAAGCTTTCTTT.

The CDR3 nucleotides are TGTGCCAGTAGCCAAAGGGAAAGGAATTCACCCCTCCACTTT. This sequence encodes CASSQRERNSPLHF. The chain recombines TRBV19 with TRBJ1-6, with D unclear. V was cut by 6 bases and J by 7 bases, with 13 bases left in between. The CDR3 sequence is 14 residues long. The germline gives CDR1 LNHDA, CDR2 SQIVND (reference sequence).

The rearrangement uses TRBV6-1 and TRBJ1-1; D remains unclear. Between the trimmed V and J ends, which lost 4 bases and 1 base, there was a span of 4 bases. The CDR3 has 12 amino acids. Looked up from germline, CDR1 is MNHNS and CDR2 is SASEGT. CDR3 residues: CASSVRNTEAFF. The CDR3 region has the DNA TGTGCCAGCAGTGTTCGGAACACTGAAGCTTTCTTT.

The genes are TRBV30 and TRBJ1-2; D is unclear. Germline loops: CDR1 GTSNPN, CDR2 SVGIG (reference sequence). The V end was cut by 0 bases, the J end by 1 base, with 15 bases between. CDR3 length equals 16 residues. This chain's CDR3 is CAWSVDGAGLNYGYTF. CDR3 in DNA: TGTGCCTGGAGTGTGGACGGCGCTGGCCTTAACTATGGCTACACCTTC.

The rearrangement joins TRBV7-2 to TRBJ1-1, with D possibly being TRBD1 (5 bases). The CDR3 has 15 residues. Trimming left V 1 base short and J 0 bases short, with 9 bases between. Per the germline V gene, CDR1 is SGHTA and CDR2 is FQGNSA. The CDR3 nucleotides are TGTGCCAGCAGCTTAGTGGGGACCCTGAACACTGAAGCTTTCTTT. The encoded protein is CASSLVGTLNTEAFF.

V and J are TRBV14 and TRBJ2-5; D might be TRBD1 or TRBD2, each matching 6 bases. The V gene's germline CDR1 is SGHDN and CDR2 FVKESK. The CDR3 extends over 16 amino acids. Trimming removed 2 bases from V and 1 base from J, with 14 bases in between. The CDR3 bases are TGTGCCAGCAGCCAAATCTTCGGGGGCTTCCAAGAGACCCAGTACTTC. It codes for CASSQIFGGFQETQYF.

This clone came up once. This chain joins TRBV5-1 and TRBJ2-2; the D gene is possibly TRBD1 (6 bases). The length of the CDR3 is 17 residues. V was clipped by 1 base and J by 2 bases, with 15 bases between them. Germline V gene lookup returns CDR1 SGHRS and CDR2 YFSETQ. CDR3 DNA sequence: TGCGCCAGCAGCTTGCTCGCTAGGGGGTCCAACACCGGGGAGCTGTTTTTT. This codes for CASSLLARGSNTGELFF.

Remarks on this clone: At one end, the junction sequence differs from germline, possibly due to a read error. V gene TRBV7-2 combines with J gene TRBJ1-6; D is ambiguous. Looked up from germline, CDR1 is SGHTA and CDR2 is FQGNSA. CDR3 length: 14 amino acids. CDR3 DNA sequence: TGTGCCAGCAGCTTAGGACCCTACAATTCACCCCTCCACTTT. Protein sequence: CASSLGPYNSPLHF.

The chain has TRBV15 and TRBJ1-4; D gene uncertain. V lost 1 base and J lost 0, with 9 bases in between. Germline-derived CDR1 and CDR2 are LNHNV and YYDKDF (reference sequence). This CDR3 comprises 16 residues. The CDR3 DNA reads TGTGCCACCAGCAGAGGAGAAACTGCAACTAATGAAAAACTGTTTTTT. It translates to CATSRGETATNEKLFF. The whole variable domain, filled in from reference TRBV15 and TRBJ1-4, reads DAMVIQNPRYQVTQFGKPVTLSCSQTLNHNVMYWYQQKSSQAPKLLFHYYDKDFNNEADTPDNFQSRRPNTSFCFLDIRSPGLGDTAMYLCATSRGETATNEKLFFGSGTQLSVL.

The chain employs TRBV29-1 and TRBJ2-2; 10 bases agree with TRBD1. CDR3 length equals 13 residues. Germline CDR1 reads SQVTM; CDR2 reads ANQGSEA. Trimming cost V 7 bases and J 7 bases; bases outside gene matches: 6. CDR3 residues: CSGRTGGNGELFF. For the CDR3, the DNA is TGCAGCGGCAGGACAGGGGGGAACGGGGAGCTGTTTTTT.

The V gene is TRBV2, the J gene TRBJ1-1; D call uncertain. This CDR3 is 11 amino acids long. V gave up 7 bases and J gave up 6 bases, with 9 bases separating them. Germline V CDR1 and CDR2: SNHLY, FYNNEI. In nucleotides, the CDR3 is TGTGCCAGCACCAGTGGTGCTGAAGCTTTCTTT. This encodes CASTSGAEAFF.

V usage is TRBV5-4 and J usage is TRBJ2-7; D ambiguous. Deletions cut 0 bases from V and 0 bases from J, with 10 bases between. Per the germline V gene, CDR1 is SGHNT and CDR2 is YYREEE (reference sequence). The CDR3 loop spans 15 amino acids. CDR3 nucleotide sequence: TGTGCCAGCAGCTTGGGTTGGAAGAACTCCTACGAGCAGTACTTC. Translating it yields CASSLGWKNSYEQYF.

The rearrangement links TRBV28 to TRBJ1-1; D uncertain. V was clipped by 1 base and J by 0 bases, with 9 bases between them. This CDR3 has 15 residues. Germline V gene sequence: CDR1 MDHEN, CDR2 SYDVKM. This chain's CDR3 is CASSLFALMNTEAFF. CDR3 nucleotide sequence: TGTGCCAGCAGTTTATTTGCCCTGATGAACACTGAAGCTTTCTTT.

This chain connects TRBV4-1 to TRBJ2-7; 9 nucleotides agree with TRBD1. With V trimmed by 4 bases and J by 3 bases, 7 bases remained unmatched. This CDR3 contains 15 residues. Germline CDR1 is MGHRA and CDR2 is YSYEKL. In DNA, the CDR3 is TGCGCCAGCAGCCCCCAACGGGACAGGGACTACGAGCAGTACTTC. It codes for CASSPQRDRDYEQYF.

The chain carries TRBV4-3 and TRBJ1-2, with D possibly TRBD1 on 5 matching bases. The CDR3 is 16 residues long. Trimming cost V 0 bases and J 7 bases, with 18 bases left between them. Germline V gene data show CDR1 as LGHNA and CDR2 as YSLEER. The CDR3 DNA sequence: TGCGCCAGCAGCCAAGATCAGTACAGGCAGGAGGCTGGCTACACCTTC. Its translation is CASSQDQYRQEAGYTF.

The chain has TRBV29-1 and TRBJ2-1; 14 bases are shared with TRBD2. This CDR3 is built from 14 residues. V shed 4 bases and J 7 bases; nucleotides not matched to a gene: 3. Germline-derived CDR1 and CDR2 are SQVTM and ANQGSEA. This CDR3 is CSVGTSGRWNEQFF. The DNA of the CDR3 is TGCAGCGTTGGGACTAGCGGGAGGTGGAATGAGCAGTTCTTC.

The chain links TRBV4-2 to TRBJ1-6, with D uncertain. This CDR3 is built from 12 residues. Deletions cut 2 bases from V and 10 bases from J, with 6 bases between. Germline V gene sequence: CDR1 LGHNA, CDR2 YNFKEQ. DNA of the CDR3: TGTGCCAGCAGCCAATTTGGCTCACCCCTCCACTTT. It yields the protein CASSQFGSPLHF.

This chain's CDR3 is CASSQRPVSGNTIYF. The CDR3 DNA is TGTGCCAGCAGCCAGAGACCGGTCTCTGGAAACACCATATATTTT. The chain uses TRBV14 and TRBJ1-3, with D unresolved. Trimming pared 3 bases from V and 0 bases from J, leaving 9 bases between. CDR1 and CDR2 from the germline V gene are SGHDN and FVKESK. The CDR3 runs to 15 residues.

The CDR3 nucleotides read TGTGCCAGCAGTGAATTTACTAGCGGGAGGACAGATACGCAGTATTTT. Its protein product is CASSEFTSGRTDTQYF. The J gene is TRBJ2-3, the V gene TRBV25-1; 12 bases map to TRBD2. Germline lookup yields CDR1 MGHDK and CDR2 SYGVNS. The CDR3 runs 16 residues. With 1 base clipped from V and 3 bases from J, the junction kept 2 bases outside the gene matches.

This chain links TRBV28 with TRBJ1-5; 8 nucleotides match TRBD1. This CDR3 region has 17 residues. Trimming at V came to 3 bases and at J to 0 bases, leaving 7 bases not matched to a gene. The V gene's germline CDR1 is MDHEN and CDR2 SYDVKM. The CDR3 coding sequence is TGTGCCAGCAGTTTGCTGGCAGGGGGCCTTAGCAATCAGCCCCAGCATTTT. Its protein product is CASSLLAGGLSNQPQHF.

CDR3 amino acids: CASERGGNTGELFF. The CDR3 coding sequence is TGTGCCAGCGAGCGGGGGGGTAACACCGGGGAGCTGTTTTTT. The V and J genes are TRBV6-5 and TRBJ2-2; TRBD2 matches 10 bases. The germline CDR1 and CDR2 sequences are MNHEY and SVGAGI. J gave up 2 bases and V 8 bases, and 2 bases lay outside the gene matches. The CDR3 is 14 residues long.

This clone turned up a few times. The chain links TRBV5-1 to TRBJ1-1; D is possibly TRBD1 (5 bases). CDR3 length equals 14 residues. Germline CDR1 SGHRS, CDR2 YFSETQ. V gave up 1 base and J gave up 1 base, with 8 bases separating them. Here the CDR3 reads CASSLTGQNTEAFF. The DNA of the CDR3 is TGCGCCAGCAGCTTGACAGGCCAGAACACTGAAGCTTTCTTT.

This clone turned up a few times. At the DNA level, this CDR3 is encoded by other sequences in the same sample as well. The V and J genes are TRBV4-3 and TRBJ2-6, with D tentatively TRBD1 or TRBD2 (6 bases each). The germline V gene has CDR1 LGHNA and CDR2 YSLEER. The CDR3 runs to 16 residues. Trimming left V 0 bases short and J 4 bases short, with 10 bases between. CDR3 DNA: TGCGCCAGCAGCCAAGATTGGGGGGCCGGGGCCAACGTCCTGACTTTC. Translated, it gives CASSQDWGAGANVLTF.